Each of the 9 T cell receptor beta chains below was sequenced from the same sample in a study of T-cell memory formation after mild COVID-19. TCRdb re-analysed the 5' RACE reads in MiXCR, keeping a single row per CDR3 protein. The data contain 110,000 to 150,000 distinct CDR3 sequences, approximately 25% of them seen just once; the ten biggest clones take up around 24%. Sample: PBMCs or a T cell subset sorted from them (not recorded which). The receptors here all came from an adult woman who had mild COVID-19 (a few samples of this study predate the infection). Cell type and time point are not known.

The J gene is TRBJ2-2, the V gene TRBV6-5, with a tentative D call TRBD1 (8 bases). Germline values: CDR1 MNHEY, CDR2 SVGAGI. V dropped 5 bases and J dropped 5 bases, with 15 bases sitting between them. This CDR3 region has 15 residues. This chain's CDR3 is CASSPYRGGTGELFF. DNA for the CDR3: TGTGCCAGCAGTCCCTACAGGGGGGGTACCGGGGAGCTGTTTTTT.

This clonotype was observed a few times. One end of the junction varies from germline; a read error may be responsible. The chain employs TRBV5-6 and TRBJ2-7; TRBD2 might be the D (5 bases). CDR3 length: 14 residues. Germline V CDR1 and CDR2: SGHDT, YYEEEE. The CDR3 loop is CASSLGVSPYEQYF. In DNA, the CDR3 is TGTGCCAGCAGTTTGGGAGTAAGCCCCTACGAGCAGTACTTC.

This clonotype showed up just a few times. J is TRBJ1-3 and V is TRBV12-3 or TRBV12-4; D gene uncertain. Trimming removed 2 bases at V and 0 bases at J, with 14 bases between. CDR3 length equals 17 residues. The CDR3 loop is CASSLNPPFLSGNTIYF. The CDR3 DNA reads as TGTGCCAGCAGTTTAAACCCGCCCTTTCTCTCTGGAAACACCATATATTTT.

This clonotype was counted a few times. The rearrangement uses TRBV5-5 and TRBJ2-7, with 8 positions matching TRBD1. Germline lookup yields CDR1 SGHKS and CDR2 YYEKEE (reference sequence). The CDR3 loop spans 16 amino acids. Trimming cost V 4 bases and J 0 bases; bases outside gene matches: 9. CDR3 sequence reads: CASSPGDRQRSYEQYF. CDR3 DNA: TGTGCCAGCAGCCCGGGGGACAGGCAACGCTCCTACGAGCAGTACTTC.

In its sample, this clonotype was seen a few times. This sequence joins TRBV7-8 and TRBJ2-1; D unclear. V was pared by 1 base and J by 5 bases, with 15 bases between. The CDR3 length is 16 residues. Germline V CDR1 and CDR2: SGHVS, FQNEAQ. As DNA, the CDR3 is TGTGCCAGCAGCTTAGTCGCGACCCGGGTGGACAATGAGCAGTTCTTC. This gives the protein CASSLVATRVDNEQFF. Drawing the rest from reference TRBV7-8 and TRBJ2-1, the complete variable domain is GAGVSQSPRYKVAKRGQDVALRCDPISGHVSLFWYQQALGQGPEFLTYFQNEAQLDKSGLPSDRFFAERPEGSVSTLKIQRTQQEDSAVYLCASSLVATRVDNEQFFGPGTRLTVL.

This clonotype was seen only a few times. V is TRBV4-1 and J is TRBJ2-1; D remains unclear. Trimming took 0 bases from V and 8 from J, leaving 11 bases between them. Germline V gives CDR1 MGHRA, CDR2 YSYEKL. CDR3 length equals 14 residues. The CDR3 is CASSQDHAADEQFF. CDR3 DNA sequence: TGCGCCAGCAGCCAAGACCACGCAGCCGATGAGCAGTTCTTC.

This clonotype was counted a few times. The chain recombines TRBV7-2 with TRBJ2-1, with D tentatively TRBD2 (5 bases). This CDR3 is built from 13 residues. Germline V gives CDR1 SGHTA, CDR2 FQGNSA. Trimming left V 5 bases short and J 7 bases short, with 12 bases between. In DNA form, the CDR3 reads TGTGCCAGCAGCGGCCTAACTAGTAATGAGCAGTTCTTC. It specifies CASSGLTSNEQFF.

This chain links TRBV20-1 with TRBJ2-7; 9 positions agree with TRBD2. The CDR3 runs 13 residues. Germline V gene data show CDR1 as DFQATT and CDR2 as SNEGSKA (reference sequence). V lost 8 bases, J lost 4 bases, and 9 bases stayed unmatched. The CDR3 here is CSLARLAGYEQYF. The CDR3 DNA follows: TGCAGTCTGGCGAGGCTAGCGGGGTACGAGCAGTACTTC.

This rearrangement joins TRBV6-1 to TRBJ2-1, with 12 positions matching TRBD2. Germline-derived CDR1 and CDR2 are MNHNS and SASEGT. This CDR3 has 17 residues. J gave up 3 bases and V 5 bases, and 8 bases lay outside the gene matches. The CDR3 DNA reads as TGTGCCAGCAGTCTGTCTAGCGGGAGGGCCCTCTACAATGAGCAGTTCTTC. Its protein is CASSLSSGRALYNEQFF.